The entry that follows covers one T cell receptor (beta chain) sequence. This entry belongs to a study of blood T cell repertoires in COVID-19. Study-wide context: Researchers got acute and convalescent COVID-19 samples from the United States, Italy and Spain.

This CDR3 comprises 14 residues. CDR1 SGHDT and CDR2 YYEEEE come from the germline V gene. V lost 3 bases and J lost 7; bases outside the gene matches: 7. Participant ages covered 18 to 89 years across 24 US areas. Participant-given clinical history determined each cohort assignment. Cohort 3 donors counted as recovered after two negative PCRs, clearance, or resolved symptoms. Sequencing used immunoSEQ multiplex PCR; TCRdb keeps in-frame clones, though not all of them. This sample yields 200,000 or so clones, of which 89% are seen a single time; over 7% belongs to the top ten. This clonotype was sampled from a woman aged 18-29 years who had recovered from COVID-19. Sequencing was carried out using PBMCs or T cells enriched from blood (not recorded which). This chain uses TRBV5-6 with TRBJ1-1; 9 nucleotides align to TRBD1. The DNA for the CDR3 is TGTGCCAGCAGCTACGGGATGGACAGGGGTGAAGCTTTCTTT. Translated: CASSYGMDRGEAFF.